Sequencing of this T cell receptor (beta chain) was carried out in a study of chemoradiotherapy in HPV16-positive cancers. Findings and caveats of the study: During treatment, candidate HPV-specific clones and E7-related motifs expanded in tumor.

Points on this clone: Antigen: not known.

Libraries were prepared by immunoSEQ multiplex PCR; TCRdb keeps only in-frame clonotypes and omits some of them. The sample includes approximately 15,000 clones, over 70% seen only once; the top ten take roughly 9.6%. This CDR3 region has 15 residues. The J segment lost 4 bases and the V segment lost 5 bases, leaving 9 bases of the junction unmatched. Germline V gene sequence: CDR1 LNHNV, CDR2 YYDKDF (reference sequence). The specimen was taken from a patient who underwent chemoradiotherapy. This clonotype originated in a human donor with HPV-associated anogenital cancer. The chain has TRBV15 and TRBJ1-2; TRBD1 matches 8 bases. CDR3 sequence (DNA): TGTGCCACCAGCCGATCTTGGACAGGGATCTATGGCTACACCTTC. It specifies CATSRSWTGIYGYTF.